This entry lists 32 T cell receptor beta chains sequenced from one sample in a study of radiotherapy plus CTLA-4 blockade in lung cancer. Generated by immunoSEQ multiplex PCR, the TCRdb table keeps only in-frame clones and is missing some. The repertoire holds 58,000 or so clones, with roughly four fifths as singletons. Sequenced here: peripheral blood, sampled from a patient treated with radiotherapy plus ipilimumab. These receptors all come from a human donor with non-small cell lung cancer who had a complete response to radiotherapy plus ipilimumab.

V usage is TRBV14 and J usage is TRBJ2-1; D perhaps matches TRBD2 (5 bases). Trimming removed 1 base from V and 7 bases from J, with 17 bases in between. Per germline, CDR1 SGHDN and CDR2 FVKESK. This CDR3 comprises 16 residues. The CDR3 protein is CASSQVGDRRGNEQFF. CDR3 bases: TGTGCCAGCAGCCAAGTTGGGGATCGTAGAGGGAATGAGCAGTTCTTC.

The CDR3 region has the DNA TGTGCCAGCAGCGGTGGGACAGGGGGATCGGGCTACACCTTC. Amino acids: CASSGGTGGSGYTF. The V call is TRBV5-6, the J call TRBJ1-2; 11 nucleotides match TRBD1. This CDR3 region has 14 residues. Germline assignment: CDR1 SGHDT and CDR2 YYEEEE. Trimming at V came to 4 bases and at J to 8 bases, leaving 7 bases not matched to a gene.

J is TRBJ1-2 and V is TRBV15; D may be TRBD1 (5 bases). The germline V and J ends were trimmed by 0 bases and 8 bases, with 13 bases remaining between them. Per germline, CDR1 LNHNV and CDR2 YYDKDF (reference sequence). This CDR3 is 14 amino acids long. The CDR3 here is CATSRDGALRGYTF. The CDR3 DNA is TGTGCCACCAGCAGAGATGGGGCTCTTAGAGGCTACACCTTC.

V and J are TRBV9 and TRBJ2-6, with 10 bases matching TRBD1. Germline values: CDR1 SGDLS, CDR2 YYNGEE. The CDR3 is 18 amino acids. Unmatched junction bases numbered 6, after V lost 1 base and J lost 2 bases. The CDR3 region is CASSVFDRGRTGANVLTF. DNA for the CDR3: TGTGCCAGCAGCGTATTTGACAGGGGGCGGACTGGGGCCAACGTCCTGACTTTC.

This clone was observed a few times. This sequence joins TRBV7-2 and TRBJ2-7, with D possibly matching TRBD2 (6 bases). The ends were cut back, 3 bases at V and 4 bases at J, with 16 bases in the middle. CDR1 is SGHTA, CDR2 FQGNSA, per germline. The CDR3 loop spans 15 amino acids. The CDR3 sequence is CASSLGMAGPYEQYV. In nucleotides, the CDR3 is TGTGCCAGCAGCTTGGGTATGGCGGGACCGTACGAGCAGTACGTC.

This clone was detected once. The chain joins TRBV19 to TRBJ1-2, with TRBD1 matching over 9 bases. Germline V gene sequence: CDR1 LNHDA, CDR2 SQIVND (reference sequence). Trimming removed 11 bases from V and 3 bases from J; junction bases left unmatched: 7. The CDR3 is made up of 13 amino acids. CDR3 in DNA: TGTGCCTCCCGGACAGGGGCAGACTATGGCTACACCTTC. Protein sequence: CASRTGADYGYTF.

The chain employs TRBV7-2 and TRBJ2-1, with 10 bases that match TRBD2. Germline assignment: CDR1 SGHTA and CDR2 FQGNSA. This CDR3 contains 15 residues. The V segment lost 2 bases and the J segment 2 bases; nucleotides outside the gene matches: 0. Here the CDR3 DNA reads TGTGCCAGCAGCTTAAGCGGGAGGGCCTACAATGAGCAGTTCTTC. Translating gives CASSLSGRAYNEQFF.

This chain links TRBV7-9 with TRBJ2-6; the D gene is possibly TRBD1 (6 bases). Germline V CDR1 and CDR2: SEHNR, FQNEAQ (reference sequence). The CDR3 is 16 residues long. V was clipped by 3 bases and J by 2 bases, with 11 bases between them. For the CDR3, the DNA is TGTGCCAGCAGCTTCATACAGGGAGCTGGGGCCAACGTCCTGACTTTC. Translation gives CASSFIQGAGANVLTF.

This clone was seen only once. The genes are TRBV6-5 and TRBJ2-1; maybe TRBD2 (6 bases). The V end was cut by 0 bases, the J end by 3 bases, with 9 bases between. The germline V gene encodes CDR1 MNHEY and CDR2 SVGAGI. The CDR3 extends over 15 amino acids. The CDR3 loop reads CASSYSGGCYNEQFF. The CDR3 DNA reads as TGTGCCAGCAGTTACTCGGGGGGTTGCTACAATGAGCAGTTCTTC.

The rearrangement joins TRBV6-1 to TRBJ2-2, with TRBD2 as a possible D gene (7 bases). Between the trimmed V and J ends, which lost 11 bases and 3 bases, there was a span of 16 bases. Germline values: CDR1 MNHNS, CDR2 SASEGT. CDR3 length: 14 residues. The CDR3 nucleotides read TGTGCCGCCTTAGGGGGGGGCCACACCGGGGAGCTGTTTTTT. Translated, it gives CAALGGGHTGELFF.

The genes are TRBV13 and TRBJ1-1; D is perhaps TRBD1 (5 bases). In germline, CDR1 is PRHDT, CDR2 FYEKMQ (reference sequence). With 3 bases removed from V and 3 bases from J, the gap between germline ends came to 17 bases. The CDR3 is made up of 16 amino acids. Written as DNA, the CDR3 is TGTGCCAGCAGCTTCTTGGGCCCGCAGGGTGACACTGAAGCTTTCTTT. Its protein product is CASSFLGPQGDTEAFF.

The chain combines TRBV5-1 with TRBJ2-3; no clear D. The length of the CDR3 is 12 residues. Germline V CDR1 and CDR2: SGHRS, YFSETQ. Trimming took off 3 bases at V and 5 bases at J, with 7 bases between the two ends. The CDR3 bases are TGCGCCAGCAGCTCTAACCTAGATACGCAGTATTTT. This translates into CASSSNLDTQYF.

This clone has a handful of counts. This chain uses TRBV11-2 with TRBJ1-3, with D hard to call. Trimming removed 8 bases from V and 8 bases from J, with 10 bases in between. This CDR3 comprises 11 residues. The germline V gene has CDR1 SGHAT and CDR2 FQNNGV. The CDR3 reads CASASRDTIYF. CDR3 DNA sequence: TGTGCCAGCGCCTCGAGGGACACCATATATTTT.

V is TRBV7-9 and J is TRBJ2-1; 7 nucleotides line up with TRBD2. The V gene end was trimmed by 3 bases and the J gene end by 9 bases; junction bases not matched to a gene: 5. Germline values: CDR1 SEHNR, CDR2 FQNEAQ (reference sequence). The CDR3 spans 13 residues. Here the CDR3 DNA reads TGTGCCAGCAGCTTCCGCGGGAGCGGTGAGCAGTTCTTC. This gives the protein CASSFRGSGEQFF.

This clone was picked up a small number of times. This rearrangement joins TRBV28 to TRBJ1-2; no firm D call. V shed 3 bases and J shed 9 bases, with 20 bases lying between them. The CDR3 sequence is 15 residues long. Looked up from germline, CDR1 is MDHEN and CDR2 is SYDVKM. CDR3 residues: CASSFPTRPRGSYTF. CDR3 DNA sequence: TGTGCCAGCAGTTTTCCCACAAGGCCCCGAGGAAGCTACACCTTC.

This clone has just one count. The rearrangement uses TRBV5-6 and TRBJ1-2; weak D call: TRBD1 (6 bases). The CDR3 contains 14 residues. Germline V lookup: CDR1 SGHDT, CDR2 YYEEEE. The germline V and J ends were trimmed by 0 bases and 4 bases, with 10 bases remaining between them. The CDR3: CASSLDRGGYGYTF. CDR3 in DNA: TGTGCCAGCAGCTTGGATCGAGGGGGCTATGGCTACACCTTC.

V is TRBV19 and J is TRBJ1-1, with no clear D. The CDR3 is 13 residues long. The V end lost 6 bases, the J end lost 5 bases, and 13 bases lay between the germline ends. CDR1 LNHDA and CDR2 SQIVND come from the germline V gene (reference sequence). CDR3 loop: CASRGLRETEAFF. In DNA form, the CDR3 reads TGTGCCAGTAGGGGCCTTCGGGAAACTGAAGCTTTCTTT.

The chain uses TRBV5-6 and TRBJ2-3, with TRBD2 identical over 10 bases. Trimming took 0 bases from V and 6 from J; bases not matched to a gene: 7. Germline lookup yields CDR1 SGHDT and CDR2 YYEEEE. The CDR3 runs 16 residues. CDR3: CASSLASGGSGDTQYF. CDR3 nucleotides: TGTGCCAGCAGCTTGGCTAGCGGGGGCTCGGGGGATACGCAGTATTTT.

The DNA of the CDR3 is TGTGCCAGCAGCTTTGGGGCGGACAGCTCCTACGAGCAGTACTTC. Translation: CASSFGADSSYEQYF. The chain links TRBV7-9 to TRBJ2-7, with D possibly being TRBD1 (6 bases). From germline, CDR1 is SEHNR and CDR2 FQNEAQ (reference sequence). Trimming took off 3 bases at V and 0 bases at J, with 12 bases between the two ends. There are 15 residues in the CDR3. Full variable domain (missing parts from reference TRBV7-9 and TRBJ2-7): DTGVSQNPRHKITKRGQNVTFRCDPISEHNRLYWYRQTLGQGPEFLTYFQNEAQLEKSRLLSDRFSAERPKGSFSTLEIQRTEQGDSAMYLCASSFGADSSYEQYFGPGTRLTVT.

This clone occurred a few times. One junction end disagrees with the germline gene, perhaps due to a read error. This chain uses TRBV18 with TRBJ1-3, with a tentative D call TRBD1 (6 bases). The germline CDR1 and CDR2 sequences are KGHSH and LQKENI. CDR3 size: 13 residues. In DNA, the CDR3 is TGTGCCAGCTCACCACCGATGGACAGCGCGGTTATGTTT. Residues: CASSPPMDSAVMF.

This sequence joins TRBV12-5 and TRBJ1-2, with a possible D match to TRBD1 (6 bases). There are 12 residues in the CDR3. V was cut by 5 bases and J by 7 bases, with 11 bases left in between. Germline V lookup: CDR1 LGHNT, CDR2 FRNRAP. Here the CDR3 DNA reads TGTGCTAGTGGTACCGGGACAAGTGGCTACACCTTC. This translates into CASGTGTSGYTF.

This sequence joins TRBV30 and TRBJ1-6; D is undetermined. CDR1 is GTSNPN and CDR2 is SVGIG in the germline V gene (reference sequence). The CDR3 has 11 amino acids. Trimming removed 5 bases at V and 7 bases at J, with 6 bases between. The chain's CDR3 is CAWGRNSPLHF. Here the CDR3 DNA reads TGTGCCTGGGGCAGAAATTCACCCCTCCACTTT.

The chain links TRBV7-2 to TRBJ1-1; no definite D call. Trimming took off 5 bases at V and 1 base at J, with 14 bases between the two ends. The germline V gene has CDR1 SGHTA and CDR2 FQGNSA. The CDR3 length is 15 residues. DNA for the CDR3: TGTGCCAGCAGCCCCTACCGGGGTGCGAACACTGAAGCTTTCTTT. As protein: CASSPYRGANTEAFF.

This chain connects TRBV2 to TRBJ1-1, with TRBD1 matching 10 bases. Germline V gives CDR1 SNHLY, CDR2 FYNNEI. V was pared by 2 bases and J by 3 bases, with 3 bases of the junction left unmatched. This CDR3 spans 15 amino acids. For the CDR3, the DNA is TGTGCCAGCAGTGAATACGGACAGGGGGACACTGAAGCTTTCTTT. Translation: CASSEYGQGDTEAFF.

This clone was detected once. This sequence joins TRBV19 and TRBJ1-5, with 9 nucleotides matching TRBD1. J was trimmed by 0 bases and V by 5 bases; bases with no gene match: 11. Germline CDR1 reads LNHDA; CDR2 reads SQIVND (reference sequence). The CDR3 covers 18 residues. CDR3 sequence: CASSSGTGRIISNQPQHF. The CDR3 nucleotides read TGTGCCAGTAGTTCAGGGACAGGGAGGATCATTAGCAATCAGCCCCAGCATTTT.

This sequence joins TRBV7-2 and TRBJ2-5, with D maybe TRBD1 (5 bases). The CDR3 length is 14 residues. Germline V CDR1 and CDR2: SGHTA, FQGNSA. V lost 7 bases, J lost 2 bases, and 14 bases lay in between. The CDR3 loop is CASTRGASQETQYF. In nucleotides, the CDR3 is TGTGCCAGCACCCGTGGGGCCTCTCAAGAGACCCAGTACTTC.

The rearrangement uses TRBV6-5 and TRBJ1-1, with D possibly TRBD1 on 5 matching bases. The CDR3 loop spans 14 amino acids. Trimming stripped 1 base from V and 5 bases from J, with 11 bases between. CDR1 and CDR2 (germline): MNHEY, SVGAGI. Here the CDR3 reads CASSYFGQGTEAFF. The CDR3 region has the DNA TGTGCCAGCAGTTACTTTGGGCAGGGTACTGAAGCTTTCTTT.

This clone was detected only a few times. V is TRBV15 and J is TRBJ2-1; 9 bases align to TRBD2. Trimming cost V 1 base and J 5 bases; bases outside gene matches: 3. Per the germline V gene, CDR1 is LNHNV and CDR2 is YYDKDF (reference sequence). CDR3 size: 15 residues. This chain's CDR3 is CATSRGGGGNNEQFF. The CDR3 nucleotides read TGTGCCACCAGCAGAGGCGGGGGGGGTAACAATGAGCAGTTCTTC. The complete variable domain, with remaining parts taken from reference TRBV15 and TRBJ2-1, reads DAMVIQNPRYQVTQFGKPVTLSCSQTLNHNVMYWYQQKSSQAPKLLFHYYDKDFNNEADTPDNFQSRRPNTSFCFLDIRSPGLGDTAMYLCATSRGGGGNNEQFFGPGTRLTVL.

The chain employs TRBV27 and TRBJ2-1; perhaps TRBD2 as D (6 bases). Germline V gene sequence: CDR1 MNHEY, CDR2 SMNVEV (reference sequence). The CDR3 has 16 amino acids. The germline V and J ends were trimmed by 4 bases and 1 base, with 14 bases remaining between them. The CDR3 is CASSSLGEVSYNEQFF. As DNA, the CDR3 is TGTGCCAGCAGTTCGCTTGGGGAGGTTTCCTACAATGAGCAGTTCTTC.

This clone was seen a single time. This chain joins TRBV21-1 and TRBJ1-2. TRBV21-1 is reported as a pseudogene. The CDR3 length is 14 residues. The CDR3 DNA reads TGTGCCAGCAGCAAAGTGACTTACCACTATGGCTACACCTTC. Its protein product is CASSKVTYHYGYTF.

This clone has more than one count but fewer than ten. The V and J genes are TRBV10-3 and TRBJ1-1, with TRBD1 identical over 8 bases. V lost 0 bases to trimming and J lost 6 bases; unmatched junction nucleotides: 9. This CDR3 is built from 16 residues. Germline V gene sequence: CDR1 ENHRY, CDR2 SYGVKD. The chain's CDR3 is CAISESLDRVNSEAFF. CDR3 DNA: TGTGCCATCAGTGAGTCCCTGGACAGGGTTAATTCTGAAGCTTTCTTT.

This chain uses TRBV5-5 with TRBJ2-6, with 7 bases aligning to TRBD1. Germline V gene lookup returns CDR1 SGHKS and CDR2 YYEKEE (reference sequence). V lost 4 bases to trimming and J lost 2 bases; unmatched junction nucleotides: 0. The CDR3 loop spans 14 amino acids. For the CDR3, the DNA is TGTGCCAGCAGCGACAGGGCTGGGGCCAACGTCCTGACTTTC. Protein: CASSDRAGANVLTF. The full variable domain, completed using reference TRBV5-5 and TRBJ2-6, is DAGVTQSPTHLIKTRGQQVTLRCSPISGHKSVSWYQQVLGQGPQFIFQYYEKEERGRGNFPDRFSARQFPNYSSELNVNALLLGDSALYLCASSDRAGANVLTFGAGSRLTVL.